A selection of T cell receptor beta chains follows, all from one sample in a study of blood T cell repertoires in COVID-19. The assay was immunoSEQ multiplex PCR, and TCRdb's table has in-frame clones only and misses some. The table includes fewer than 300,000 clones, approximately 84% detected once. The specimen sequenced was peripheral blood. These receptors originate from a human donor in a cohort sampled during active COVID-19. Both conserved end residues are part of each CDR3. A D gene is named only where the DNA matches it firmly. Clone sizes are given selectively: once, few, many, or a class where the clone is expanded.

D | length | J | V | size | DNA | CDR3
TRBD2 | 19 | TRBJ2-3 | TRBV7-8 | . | TGTGCCAGCAGCTCTCAACGACTAGCGGGGGCCCCTAGCACAGATACGCAGTATTTT | CASSSQRLAGAPSTDTQYF
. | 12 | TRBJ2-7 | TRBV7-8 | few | TGTGCCAGCAGCCACGTTGTAGCCGAGCAGTACTTC | CASSHVVAEQYF
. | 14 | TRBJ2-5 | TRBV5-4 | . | TGTGCCAGCAGCTTGAAGAACGGCCAAGAGACCCAGTACTTC | CASSLKNGQETQYF
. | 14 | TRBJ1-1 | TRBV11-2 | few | TGTGCCAGCAGCTGGGACTCACAGAACACTGAAGCTTTCTTT | CASSWDSQNTEAFF
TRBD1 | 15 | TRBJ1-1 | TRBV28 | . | TGTGCCAGCAGGGGGACAGGGGTATTTTACACTGAAGCTTTCTTT | CASRGTGVFYTEAFF
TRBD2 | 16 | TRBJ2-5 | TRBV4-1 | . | TGCGCCAGCAGCCAAGATGGCCGGACTAGCTTGGAGACCCAGTACTTC | CASSQDGRTSLETQYF
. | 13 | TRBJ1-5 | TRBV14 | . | TGTGCCAGCAGCGAATCGGGGTTCCAGCCCCAGCATTTT | CASSESGFQPQHF
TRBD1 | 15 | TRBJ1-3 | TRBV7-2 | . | TGTGCCAGCAGCTTATGGTCGACAGGGGGTGGCACCATATATTTT | CASSLWSTGGGTIYF
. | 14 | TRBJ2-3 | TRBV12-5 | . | TGTGCTAGTGGTTTGGGGACAGAGACAGATACGCAGTATTTT | CASGLGTETDTQYF
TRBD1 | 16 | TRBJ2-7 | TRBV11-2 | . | TGTGCCAGCAGCAACTCCGGGACAGAGGAATGGAAAGGGCAGTACTTC | CASSNSGTEEWKGQYF
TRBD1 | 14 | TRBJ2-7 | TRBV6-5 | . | TGTGCCAGCAGTCCCGGGACAGGGGGAATGGGGCAGTACTTC | CASSPGTGGMGQYF
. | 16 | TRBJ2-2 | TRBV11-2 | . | TGTGCCAGCAGCTTAGGGCGGTTCGCGAACACCGGGGAGCTGTTTTTT | CASSLGRFANTGELFF
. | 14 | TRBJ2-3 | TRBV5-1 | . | TGCGCCAGCAGCTTGGACGGGGGGCCAGATACGCAGTATTTT | CASSLDGGPDTQYF
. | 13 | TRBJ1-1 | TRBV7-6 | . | TGTGCCAGCAGCTCGTATAGGGGCACTGAAGCTTTCTTT | CASSSYRGTEAFF
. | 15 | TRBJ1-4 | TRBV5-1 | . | TGCGCCAGCAGCTCTACAGGAGCAACTAATGAAAAACTGTTTTTT | CASSSTGATNEKLFF